This T cell receptor (beta chain) was sequenced during a study of control samples from healthy donors and cancer patients. Method: immunoSEQ multiplex PCR; TCRdb's copy keeps in-frame clones and lacks some. The sample has about 150,000 clones, around nine tenths seen once. In germline, CDR1 is MGHDK, CDR2 SYGVNS. V was pared by 5 bases and J by 5 bases, with 4 bases of the junction left unmatched. The CDR3 has 14 amino acids. The receptor comes from a man younger than 40 in good health. Material for sequencing was blood. The V and J genes are TRBV25-1 and TRBJ2-3; the match to TRBD1 covers 10 bases. In nucleotides, the CDR3 is TGTGCCAGCAGTCGACAGGGGGCGAGAGATACGCAGTATTTT. Amino acid sequence: CASSRQGARDTQYF.